Shown below are 24 T cell receptor beta chains from a single sample sequenced in a study of T cells in Graves' hyperthyroidism and ophthalmopathy. RNA transcripts yielded amplified TCR beta CDR3 regions. The study used the HTBI primer set for a first-round RT-PCR of the TCR CDR3. TCRdb reanalysed the multiplex PCR reads using MiXCR and keeps one entry per CDR3 protein. Here the sample spans hundreds of thousands of distinct CDR3 sequences, roughly an eighth being singletons. The sample was blood. Every receptor here comes from a woman between 18 and 29 years old with Graves' hyperthyroidism.

This clonotype was counted at least ten times. The chain links TRBV4-1 to TRBJ1-1; D gene unclear. CDR1 is MGHRA, CDR2 YSYEKL, per germline. The V end was cut by 4 bases, the J end by 2 bases, with 11 bases between. The CDR3 contains 14 residues. The CDR3 DNA sequence: TGCGCCAGCAGCCTCATTGGGCAAAACACTGAAGCTTTCTTT. Amino acid sequence: CASSLIGQNTEAFF.

This clonotype was recorded a few times. At one end the junction does not follow the germline gene, possibly because of a read error. The chain recombines TRBV7-7 with TRBJ1-5; D may be TRBD1 (6 bases). The CDR3 covers 10 residues. Germline CDR1 is SSHAT and CDR2 is FNYEAQ (reference sequence). The DNA for the CDR3 is TGCCACAGGGAGGTTAATCCCCAGCATTTT. It specifies CHREVNPQHF.

This clonotype has just a few counts. V is TRBV20-1 and J is TRBJ1-5, with D tentatively TRBD1 (6 bases). The V end was cut by 6 bases, the J end by 2 bases, with 17 bases between. This CDR3 contains 15 residues. The V gene's germline CDR1 is DFQATT and CDR2 SNEGSKA (reference sequence). The CDR3 here is CSAQGSGEGNQPQHF. The CDR3 DNA is TGCAGTGCACAGGGAAGCGGCGAGGGCAATCAGCCCCAGCATTTT.

This clonotype has ten or more counts. This chain joins TRBV28 and TRBJ1-2; 8 bases fit TRBD1. Per germline, CDR1 MDHEN and CDR2 SYDVKM. With V trimmed by 6 bases and J by 8 bases, 8 bases remained unmatched. There are 13 residues in the CDR3. The CDR3 here is CASRIQGDDGYTF. Here the CDR3 DNA reads TGTGCCAGCAGGATACAGGGGGATGACGGCTACACCTTC.

The chain recombines TRBV5-1 with TRBJ2-2; 11 bases map to TRBD2. This CDR3 is built from 14 residues. Germline V gives CDR1 SGHRS, CDR2 YFSETQ. Unmatched junction bases numbered 3, after V lost 5 bases and J lost 6 bases. Here the CDR3 DNA reads TGCGCCAGCAGTTGGGGACTAGCGGCCGGGGAGCTGTTTTTT. Its translation is CASSWGLAAGELFF.

This clonotype was seen ten or more times. The chain links TRBV28 to TRBJ1-4; TRBD1 agrees at 7 bases. The J segment lost 3 bases and the V segment lost 3 bases, leaving 4 bases of the junction unmatched. CDR1 and CDR2 (germline): MDHEN, SYDVKM. This CDR3 comprises 15 residues. This chain's CDR3 is CASSFPRGPNEKLFF. CDR3 sequence (DNA): TGTGCCAGCAGTTTTCCGAGGGGGCCTAATGAAAAACTGTTTTTT.

This clonotype was observed at least ten times. V is TRBV10-3 and J is TRBJ1-5; D gene uncertain. Germline CDR1 ENHRY, CDR2 SYGVKD. The germline V and J ends were trimmed by 4 bases and 5 bases, with 9 bases remaining between them. There are 13 residues in the CDR3. This CDR3 is CAISGEVYQPQHF. The CDR3 DNA reads as TGTGCCATCAGTGGCGAGGTATATCAGCCCCAGCATTTT.

This clonotype was seen ten or more times. The V call is TRBV11-2, the J call TRBJ2-7; either TRBD1 or TRBD2 may supply D (6 bases each). The CDR3 consists of 15 residues. The germline V gene encodes CDR1 SGHAT and CDR2 FQNNGV. V lost 6 bases and J lost 1, with 16 bases in between. In DNA form, the CDR3 reads TGTGCCAGCAGTCGAGAGGGGGGCGGGTCCTACGAGCAGTACTTC. This encodes CASSREGGGSYEQYF.

This clonotype has only a few counts. This sequence joins TRBV10-1 and TRBJ2-2; weak D call: TRBD1 (5 bases). Germline-derived CDR1 and CDR2 are WNHNN and SYGVQD (reference sequence). V was trimmed by 4 bases and J by 2 bases, leaving 8 bases between them. This CDR3 is 14 amino acids long. The CDR3 sequence: CASSGQINTGELFF. CDR3 nucleotide sequence: TGCGCCAGCAGTGGACAGATTAACACCGGGGAGCTGTTTTTT.

This clonotype was recorded at least ten times. The rearrangement uses TRBV7-8 and TRBJ2-7, with D unclear. CDR1 SGHVS and CDR2 FQNEAQ come from the germline V gene. Trimming cost V 1 base and J 3 bases, with 7 bases left between them. The CDR3 covers 13 residues. The CDR3 protein is CASSLGLSYEQYF. CDR3 DNA: TGTGCCAGCAGCTTAGGTCTCAGCTACGAGCAGTACTTC.

With regard to this clonotype: Germline and junction disagree at one end, which may indicate a read error. The chain employs TRBV6-2 or TRBV6-3 and TRBJ2-1, with 8 nucleotides matching TRBD1. This CDR3 has 15 residues. Germline V gene data show CDR1 as MNHEY and CDR2 as SVGEGT. This CDR3 reads CASRGQVILRGEQCF. The CDR3 coding sequence is TGTGCCAGCAGGGGACAGGTTATCCTCAGAGGGGAGCAGTGCTTC.

The chain carries TRBV10-2 and TRBJ2-2; the D gene is possibly TRBD1 (5 bases). CDR3 length equals 14 residues. CDR1 is WSHSY, CDR2 SAAADI, per germline. V was shortened by 4 bases and J by 7 bases, with 13 bases between the two germline ends. The chain's CDR3 is CASSVPGALGELFF. The CDR3 bases are TGCGCCAGCAGTGTCCCTGGGGCTCTCGGGGAGCTGTTTTTT.

V usage is TRBV19 and J usage is TRBJ1-4; TRBD1 aligns across 10 bases. Trimming cost V 8 bases and J 3 bases; bases outside gene matches: 12. This CDR3 is 17 amino acids long. From germline, CDR1 is LNHDA and CDR2 SQIVND (reference sequence). The CDR3 spells CASQERDRGLPNEKLFF. CDR3 nucleotide sequence: TGTGCCAGTCAAGAGCGGGACAGGGGTCTCCCTAATGAAAAACTGTTTTTT.

This clonotype was seen only a few times. The genes are TRBV14 and TRBJ2-5; a possible D gene is TRBD1 (5 bases). Germline V lookup: CDR1 SGHDN, CDR2 FVKESK. Trimming took off 0 bases at V and 7 bases at J, with 9 bases between the two ends. The CDR3 is 13 amino acids. The CDR3 nucleotides are TGTGCCAGCAGCCAAGATCGTCAGGGGACCCAGTACTTC. This encodes CASSQDRQGTQYF.

This clonotype was detected ten times or more. The chain is built from TRBV15 and TRBJ1-1; maybe TRBD1 (5 bases). Germline CDR1 is LNHNV and CDR2 is YYDKDF (reference sequence). V shed 5 bases and J shed 4 bases, with 11 bases lying between them. The CDR3 is made up of 13 amino acids. The CDR3 reads CATSLLQGTEAFF. The CDR3 nucleotides read TGTGCCACCAGCCTCCTTCAGGGCACTGAAGCTTTCTTT.

This clonotype was picked up a small number of times. This may be a read error, as it is one base from a much larger clone. V is TRBV6-2 or TRBV6-3 and J is TRBJ1-5, with D uncertain. From germline, CDR1 is MNHEY and CDR2 SVGEGT. This CDR3 has 15 amino acids. This CDR3 is CVSRPGRSSNQPQHF. The CDR3 DNA reads TGTGTCAGCAGACCCGGACGGTCTAGCAATCAGCCCCAGCATTTT.

This clonotype was counted only a few times. The chain has TRBV14 and TRBJ1-1; TRBD1 matches at 10 bases. The CDR3 totals 18 residues. Germline CDR1 is SGHDN and CDR2 is FVKESK. Trimming took 5 bases from V and 3 from J; bases not matched to a gene: 15. CDR3 DNA sequence: TGTGCCAGCAGCAAACGAGACCGGGACAGGGGCCTGGACACTGAAGCTTTCTTT. It encodes CASSKRDRDRGLDTEAFF.

In this sample, this clonotype turned up a few times. The V gene is TRBV7-3, the J gene TRBJ2-7, with D maybe TRBD1 (6 bases). Trimming took off 2 bases at V and 2 bases at J, with 25 bases between the two ends. The germline CDR1 and CDR2 sequences are SGHTA and FQGTGA. This CDR3 region has 19 residues. The chain's CDR3 is CASSLGVGQPLGLAYEQYF. CDR3 coding DNA: TGTGCCAGCAGCTTAGGGGTTGGACAGCCACTAGGGCTGGCCTACGAGCAGTACTTC.

This clonotype was picked up many times. V gene TRBV29-1 combines with J gene TRBJ2-3; no firm D call. This CDR3 is 11 amino acids long. Trimming removed 6 bases at V and 5 bases at J, with 9 bases between. Germline CDR1 reads SQVTM; CDR2 reads ANQGSEA. CDR3: CSVRLLDTQYF. DNA for the CDR3: TGCAGCGTAAGACTCCTAGATACGCAGTATTTT.

This clonotype has a handful of counts. The junction does not match germline at one end; this may be a read error. CDR3: CVSRARRDTYEQYF. The CDR3 DNA sequence: TGTGTCAGCAGGGCACGTAGGGATACCTACGAGCAGTACTTC. V usage is TRBV6-1 and J usage is TRBJ2-7, with D perhaps TRBD1 (5 bases). CDR1 and CDR2 (germline): MNHNS, SASEGT. The CDR3 contains 14 residues.

This clonotype was seen at least ten times. The CDR3 nucleotides read TGTGCCAGCAGTCAAAGCTTGGGCTACACCTTC. It translates to CASSQSLGYTF. The chain has TRBV12-3 or TRBV12-4 and TRBJ1-2; D is unclear. V was clipped by 5 bases and J by 8 bases, with 9 bases between them. CDR3 length equals 11 residues.

This clonotype occurred a few times. CDR3 sequence reads: CASSLDGKPQHF. The CDR3 DNA sequence: TGTGCCAGCAGCTTAGACGGGAAGCCCCAGCATTTT. This chain uses TRBV7-9 with TRBJ1-5; D call uncertain. This CDR3 region has 12 residues. CDR1 is SEHNR and CDR2 is FQNEAQ in the germline V gene (reference sequence). V was shortened by 1 base and J by 8 bases, with 6 bases between the two germline ends.

This clonotype was seen ten or more times. This chain links TRBV12-3 or TRBV12-4 with TRBJ2-7, with a weak D call TRBD2 (5 bases). The CDR3 runs to 14 residues. V lost 7 bases, J lost 2 bases, and 15 bases lay in between. The CDR3 coding sequence is TGTGCCAGCACTCCCGATCGGGGTGCCTACGAGCAGTACTTC. Translated, it gives CASTPDRGAYEQYF.

The table lists this clonotype with many counts. The chain couples TRBV5-1 to TRBJ2-2, with 8 positions matching TRBD2. With 0 bases clipped from V and 4 bases from J, the junction kept 5 bases outside the gene matches. The CDR3 has 16 amino acids. Germline values: CDR1 SGHRS, CDR2 YFSETQ. The DNA for the CDR3 is TGCGCCAGCAGCTTGGGAGCGGGAGAGGTCACCGGGGAGCTGTTTTTT. It yields the protein CASSLGAGEVTGELFF.